The sequence of this T cell receptor beta chain was determined in a study of blood T cell repertoires in COVID-19. Study at large: Acute and convalescent COVID-19 specimens originated in the United States, Italy and Spain. T cells, B-cell-depleted T cells, or PBMCs provided the cDNA or gDNA that served as material.

Germline-derived CDR1 and CDR2 are SNHLY and FYNNEI. With V trimmed by 6 bases and J by 1 base, 10 bases remained unmatched. The CDR3 sequence is 17 residues long. The method was immunoSEQ multiplex PCR; TCRdb's version includes in-frame clones alone and lacks a portion of them. The sample gives about 320,000 clones, 88% of which show up once; over 4.5% is in the top ten. Cohorts were based on clinical histories the participants reported. Sequencing used PBMCs or T cells enriched from blood (not recorded which). The sequence came from a man aged 25 to 45 who had recovered from COVID-19. The chain carries TRBV2 and TRBJ2-2; 8 bases are a match to TRBD1. The CDR3 nucleotides are TGTGCCAGCAGGTCACTATCCGGGACAGGGAACACCGGGGAGCTGTTTTTT. Translation: CASRSLSGTGNTGELFF.